This TCR beta chain was identified in a study of blood T cell repertoires in COVID-19. As for the study in general: Nucleic acid was either cDNA or gDNA, and it came from T cells, B-cell-depleted T cells, or PBMCs.

V dropped 0 bases and J dropped 7 bases, with 17 bases sitting between them. CDR3 length: 16 amino acids. CDR1 and CDR2 from the germline V gene are SGHRS and YFSETQ. In the original analysis: Quantification of nucleated cells was approximated via reference gene primer amplification. Here immunoSEQ multiplex PCR was the method, and the copy in TCRdb shows in-frame clones only, minus some. The V and J calls and the clone size are those of that table, but D and trimming were determined from the DNA. The table has about 210,000 clones, about 88% seen once; the top ten hold about 5%. The rearrangement joins TRBV5-1 to TRBJ2-1; D may be TRBD2 (5 bases). This clonotype was sampled from a middle-aged woman with acute or convalescent COVID-19. Material: peripheral blood. The CDR3 DNA reads as TGCGCCAGCAGCTTGGGAGAGGGTATTAGGTTGAATGAGCAGTTCTTC. This codes for CASSLGEGIRLNEQFF.